This T cell receptor beta chain derives from a study of CD4 T cell repertoires in COVID-19. Sequencing was done directly on freshly isolated, uncultured memory T cells. Points from the study as a whole: Sharing of several most expanded SARS-CoV-2-reactive clonotypes across memory subsets suggested intraclonal diversification. Between roughly 7 and 25% of SARS-CoV-2 clonotypes also appeared in SARS-CoV and/or HKU1 spike cultures.

Trimming removed 0 bases from V and 1 base from J, with 6 bases in between. The CDR3 consists of 14 residues. CDR1 and CDR2 (germline): SGHTA, FQGNSA. The protocol was immunoSEQ multiplex PCR, while the TCRdb copy is restricted to in-frame clones and leaves out a portion. Of about 24,000 clones listed, roughly 93% were seen once; the top ten hold 0.66%. In its sample, this clone was seen once. Antigen specificity is unknown. The source material was circulating follicular helper CD4+ T cells (cTfh) from blood, sampled before the COVID-19 pandemic. This clonotype originated in a human donor who had COVID-19. The chain links TRBV7-2 to TRBJ1-2; weak D call: TRBD1 (5 bases). The CDR3 is CASSLAQVNYGYTF. CDR3 DNA: TGTGCCAGCAGCTTAGCACAGGTTAACTATGGCTACACCTTC.